These 15 T cell receptor beta chains originate from one sample sequenced in a study of lymphopenia after photon versus proton radiotherapy. Repertoires were generated with immunoSEQ multiplex PCR, while TCRdb's copy carries only in-frame clones and drops some. This sample has 55,000 to 70,000 clones, with 85% to 95% found just once. The sample consisted of peripheral blood, taken from a patient treated with photon-based radiotherapy. Receptor source: a middle-aged woman with cholangiocarcinoma.

The chain recombines TRBV30 with TRBJ1-2; D uncertain. CDR3 length equals 14 residues. Germline V gene data show CDR1 as GTSNPN and CDR2 as SVGIG (reference sequence). The V end was cut by 0 bases, the J end by 0 bases, with 8 bases between. The DNA of the CDR3 is TGTGCCTGGAGTGTACTCGGCGCTAACTATGGCTACACCTTC. Protein product: CAWSVLGANYGYTF.

This sequence joins TRBV4-1 and TRBJ1-1, with a weak D call TRBD1 (5 bases). CDR1 and CDR2 from the germline V gene are MGHRA and YSYEKL. The CDR3 spans 14 residues. Trimming took 4 bases from V and 1 from J, leaving 10 bases between them. CDR3 region: CASSRLGENTEAFF. The CDR3, as DNA: TGCGCCAGCAGCCGCCTGGGGGAGAACACTGAAGCTTTCTTT.

The chain carries TRBV21-1 and TRBJ2-7; the table names TRBD1, a call not compared with the DNA. TRBV21-1 is a pseudogene segment. This CDR3 region has 15 residues. In DNA, the CDR3 is TGTGCCAGCGAAGAATACCTAACAGGTTACTACGAGCAGTACTTC. This gives the protein CASEEYLTGYYEQYF.

The chain uses TRBV27 and TRBJ2-3; D possibly corresponds to TRBD1 (6 bases). CDR3 length equals 15 residues. Trimming cost V 6 bases and J 2 bases, with 15 bases left between them. Germline CDR1 reads MNHEY; CDR2 reads SMNVEV (reference sequence). The CDR3 DNA is TGTGCCAGCAGCGAGGACAGAACTTACACAGATACGCAGTATTTT. It codes for CASSEDRTYTDTQYF.

The chain uses TRBV2 and TRBJ2-7; 8 bases are a match to TRBD2. CDR3 length: 14 amino acids. The trim removed 6 bases at V and 2 bases at J, leaving 6 bases unmatched. Germline V gene sequence: CDR1 SNHLY, CDR2 FYNNEI. CDR3 DNA sequence: TGTGCCAGCAGAGCGGGGGATCACACCTACGAGCAGTACTTC. Protein product: CASRAGDHTYEQYF.

The chain couples TRBV27 to TRBJ2-1, with 13 bases aligning to TRBD2. The junction had 4 bases not matched to a gene; V was cut back by 6 bases and J by 5 bases. Germline V gene data show CDR1 as MNHEY and CDR2 as SMNVEV (reference sequence). This CDR3 contains 15 residues. CDR3 DNA: TGTGCCAGCAGCCCAGGACTAGCGGGGGACAATGAGCAGTTCTTC. This codes for CASSPGLAGDNEQFF.

V is TRBV6-6 and J is TRBJ1-5, with no clear D. Trimming cost V 5 bases and J 1 base, with 0 bases left between them. The CDR3 runs 11 residues. Germline V lookup: CDR1 MNHNY, CDR2 SVGAGI (reference sequence). The CDR3: CASSSNQPQHF. CDR3 DNA sequence: TGTGCCAGCAGTAGCAATCAGCCCCAGCATTTT.

V and J are TRBV7-9 and TRBJ1-5; tentatively, D is TRBD1 (6 bases). Trimming removed 1 base at V and 1 base at J, with 14 bases between. CDR1 SEHNR and CDR2 FQNEAQ come from the germline V gene (reference sequence). The CDR3 length is 17 residues. This CDR3 is CASSLGLGQGSNQPQHF. The CDR3 DNA sequence: TGTGCCAGCAGCTTAGGTCTGGGTCAGGGGAGCAATCAGCCCCAGCATTTT.

The rearrangement joins TRBV29-1 to TRBJ1-1; 7 nucleotides line up with TRBD1. CDR1 SQVTM and CDR2 ANQGSEA come from the germline V gene. The CDR3 is 10 amino acids. V lost 7 bases to trimming and J lost 11 bases; unmatched junction nucleotides: 7. The CDR3 DNA sequence: TGCAGCGCATACAGGGGAACGGCTTTCTTT. Its protein product is CSAYRGTAFF.

The chain joins TRBV5-5 to TRBJ1-2; D is uncertain. The CDR3 extends over 17 amino acids. Germline CDR1 SGHKS, CDR2 YYEKEE (reference sequence). V dropped 2 bases and J dropped 0 bases, with 17 bases sitting between them. CDR3 nucleotide sequence: TGTGCCAGCAGCTTATACCTTACGGACCCAGCTAACTATGGCTACACCTTC. It codes for CASSLYLTDPANYGYTF.

This rearrangement joins TRBV19 to TRBJ2-5, with 8 bases that match TRBD1. CDR1 and CDR2 (germline): LNHDA, SQIVND (reference sequence). The CDR3 is made up of 13 amino acids. The V gene end was trimmed by 8 bases and the J gene end by 5 bases; junction bases not matched to a gene: 7. The CDR3 reads CASGGQGWETQYF. The CDR3 DNA sequence: TGTGCCAGTGGCGGACAGGGATGGGAGACCCAGTACTTC.

The chain recombines TRBV5-1 with TRBJ2-5; D is possibly TRBD1 (5 bases). Per germline, CDR1 SGHRS and CDR2 YFSETQ. This CDR3 region has 13 residues. Trimming shortened V by 1 base and J by 7 bases, and 11 bases separated the two germline ends. CDR3 sequence: CASSLIGQGTQYF. CDR3 nucleotide sequence: TGCGCCAGCAGCTTGATTGGGCAGGGGACCCAGTACTTC.

The sample holds one count of this clone. This chain joins TRBV4-3 and TRBJ2-1; 10 bases match TRBD1. Germline loops: CDR1 LGHNA, CDR2 YSLEER. The CDR3 covers 17 residues. V was pared by 0 bases and J by 9 bases, with 11 bases of the junction left unmatched. The CDR3 spells CASSQEPGRDRGVEQFF. The CDR3 bases are TGCGCCAGCAGCCAAGAGCCTGGACGGGACAGGGGAGTTGAGCAGTTCTTC.

The rearrangement uses TRBV10-3 and TRBJ2-2, with 8 bases matching TRBD2. The CDR3 length is 18 residues. The junction had 11 bases not matched to a gene; V was cut back by 4 bases and J by 1 base. Looked up from germline, CDR1 is ENHRY and CDR2 is SYGVKD. The CDR3 nucleotides read TGTGCCATCAGTGTAGGGATTAGCGGGATCATGAACACCGGGGAGCTGTTTTTT. Protein: CAISVGISGIMNTGELFF.

V gene TRBV28 combines with J gene TRBJ2-5; D is unclear. This CDR3 is 13 amino acids long. The V end lost 5 bases, the J end lost 5 bases, and 12 bases lay between the germline ends. Germline V gene lookup returns CDR1 MDHEN and CDR2 SYDVKM. The CDR3 DNA reads TGTGCCAGCAGTGTCCGTAATGAGGAGACCCAGTACTTC. Its protein is CASSVRNEETQYF.